This TCR beta chain was obtained from a study of early T cells in non-severe SARS-CoV-2 infection (dated by TCRdb to 2020 to 2022). General notes on the study: Because TCR sequencing was done on bulk RNA from unsorted whole blood, the alpha and beta chains could not be paired. On the study overall, not on this receptor specifically: Matching against VDJdb was skewed toward anti-spike CD8 responses, likely underestimated virus-specific expansions, and missed private and CD4 specificities.

Set within a cohort of healthcare workers in London, UK, this nested case-control study involved weekly PCR testing of nasopharyngeal swabs along with blood sampling. Between 23 and 31 March 2020, the week of the UK lockdown, healthcare workers were enrolled and then followed up weekly for as long as 16 weeks. This clonotype has more than one count but fewer than ten. This receptor's antigen is unknown. No clone much larger than this one lies a single base away; base qualities are absent. Libraries came from 5' RACE. Instrument on record: NextSeq 500. To correct for sequencing error and PCR bias, the TCR library protocol tagged individual cDNA molecules with unique molecular identifiers. TCR alpha and beta chains were both sequenced, and the abundances of alpha and beta sequences in each sample were closely correlated with each other. In the authors' own workflow: Decombinator V4 was used to perform V gene, J gene and CDR3 annotation of TCR sequences. TCRs were defined as expanded if a significant change between any two time points was detected under a Poisson model with p below 0.0001. TCR abundances were normalised to the total number of TCRs sequenced per sample and expressed as counts per million. MAIT TCRs were defined by TRAV1-2 paired with TRAJ12, TRAJ20 or TRAJ33, and iNKT TCRs by TRAV10 paired with TRAJ18. VDJdb, accessed 1 November 2021, was searched for CMV, EBV and SARS-CoV-2 annotated TCRs, with TCRs annotated for multiple antigens excluded. TCRdb reprocessed the public reads (quality trimming at Q25 with fastp, clone calling with MiXCR) and kept in-frame beta chains. Rows are combined by CDR3 protein, so each entry shows the most common genes and DNA. Here the V and J calls rest on TCRdb's processing, not on the authors' analysis. A total of 30,000 to 40,000 distinct CDR3 sequences appear in this sample, around 5% of them only once. The ten largest clonotypes hold over 12% of the sample.

From cysteine to phenylalanine, the CDR3 is 12 amino acids long. The DNA shown is the 36-base CDR3, in frame from base 1. V loses 2 bases at its end and J loses 10 bases; junction bases beyond the gene matches: 4. CDR1 and CDR2, per the germline V gene, are MNHEY and SVGEGT. Sequencing used whole blood. The V and J genes are TRBV6-2 or TRBV6-3 and TRBJ1-1, and TRBD1 matches 7 of the central bases. The receptor was derived from an adult who was a healthcare worker with PCR-confirmed SARS-CoV-2 infection or an uninfected control (not recorded which). The CDR3 protein: CASSYGAGGAFF. The nucleotide sequence is TGTGCCAGCAGTTACGGGGCAGGGGGAGCTTTCTTT.